The 25 T cell receptor beta chains below all came from one sample that was sequenced in a study of CD8+CD57+ T cells in acquired aplastic anemia. TCR beta VDJ combinations and CDR3 sequences were profiled from genomic DNA. TCRdb itself ran the reads through MiXCR, one entry per CDR3 protein. The profile shows around 180,000 distinct CDR3 sequences, just under 65% of them singletons. The material sequenced was sorted CD4+, CD8+, or CD8+CD57+ T cells (not recorded which) from PBMCs. Receptors were obtained from a human donor in good health.

V gene TRBV6-4 combines with J gene TRBJ2-1, with D perhaps TRBD2 (6 bases). Deletions cut 4 bases from V and 5 bases from J, with 12 bases between. Germline V gene data show CDR1 as MRHNA and CDR2 as SNTAGT. This CDR3 is 14 amino acids long. The CDR3 DNA follows: TGTGCCAGCAGTGGACGGGACTCGAACAATGAGCAGTTCTTC. Protein product: CASSGRDSNNEQFF.

A word on this clonotype: An end of the junction differs from the germline gene, which may be a read error. V gene TRBV20-1 combines with J gene TRBJ2-1; D unresolved. In germline, CDR1 is DFQATT, CDR2 SNEGSKA (reference sequence). The CDR3 contains 14 residues. CDR3 bases: TGCAGTGCCAGAGATCAATCCCTCTACAATGAGCAGTTCTTC. It translates to CSARDQSLYNEQFF.

This clonotype has only a few counts. V gene TRBV20-1 combines with J gene TRBJ2-3; tentatively, D is TRBD2 (6 bases). The CDR3 has 13 residues. Germline V CDR1 and CDR2: DFQATT, SNEGSKA (reference sequence). V lost 6 bases and J lost 3, with 13 bases in between. CDR3 loop: CSAEGRTTDTQYF. CDR3 nucleotide sequence: TGCAGTGCGGAGGGGAGGACGACAGATACGCAGTATTTT.

The chain is built from TRBV20-1 and TRBJ1-1; possible D gene TRBD1, 6 bases. V was cut by 2 bases and J by 1 base, with 11 bases left in between. Germline V gene data show CDR1 as DFQATT and CDR2 as SNEGSKA (reference sequence). The CDR3 runs to 14 residues. The CDR3 DNA reads TGCAGTGCTAGACCCGGGACAACGAACACTGAAGCTTTCTTT. Protein: CSARPGTTNTEAFF.

V is TRBV2 and J is TRBJ1-6; no clear D. With 6 bases removed from V and 16 bases from J, the gap between germline ends came to 10 bases. CDR3 length: 10 amino acids. Germline lookup yields CDR1 SNHLY and CDR2 FYNNEI. CDR3 nucleotide sequence: TGTGCCAGCAGAACCGACCGTCTCCACTTT. Translation: CASRTDRLHF.

This clonotype came up many times. V and J are TRBV10-2 and TRBJ2-1; 7 bases are shared with TRBD1. There are 15 residues in the CDR3. Trimming took 6 bases from V and 9 from J; bases not matched to a gene: 14. Germline CDR1 and CDR2: WSHSY and SAAADI. The CDR3 DNA sequence: TGCGCCAGCAGAGCAGGGACAGCGCCCCGCTTTGAGCAGTTCTTC. Its translation is CASRAGTAPRFEQFF.

Note on this clonotype: Lacking the conserved final phenylalanine or tryptophan, this CDR3 likely reflects a read error. The limits of the CDR3 on the DNA are not certain, so only TCRdb's listed CDR3 is given. The gene calls are TRBV7-3 and TRBJ2-1; TRBD2 is taken as the D call from the table, unchecked against the DNA. The germline V gene encodes CDR1 SGHTA and CDR2 FQGTGA. The CDR3 has 15 residues if both end residues are counted. The CDR3: CASSPRADYGYTFGS.

This clonotype was recorded many times. The chain has TRBV29-1 and TRBJ2-3, with 13 bases matching TRBD2. CDR3 size: 19 residues. V was clipped by 0 bases and J by 1 base; unmatched bases: 10. The germline V gene has CDR1 SQVTM and CDR2 ANQGSEA. The CDR3 region is CSVEDRTSGSFGGTDTQYF. The CDR3 DNA is TGCAGCGTTGAAGATCGGACTAGCGGGAGCTTTGGCGGCACAGATACGCAGTATTTT.

At least ten counts were recorded for this clonotype. The chain links TRBV7-8 to TRBJ1-5; 7 bases are shared with TRBD1. Germline trimming cut 5 bases from V and 2 bases from J; bases unmatched to any gene: 3. CDR3 size: 14 residues. Germline CDR1 is SGHVS and CDR2 is FQNEAQ. CDR3 nucleotide sequence: TGTGCCAGCAGCGAGGGGGCTGGCAATCAGCCCCAGCATTTT. This codes for CASSEGAGNQPQHF.

The chain joins TRBV13 to TRBJ2-2; D possibly corresponds to TRBD2 (5 bases). Germline CDR1 and CDR2: PRHDT and FYEKMQ (reference sequence). This CDR3 contains 12 residues. V dropped 7 bases and J dropped 6 bases, with 9 bases sitting between them. This chain's CDR3 is CASTGWAGELFF. For the CDR3, the DNA is TGTGCCAGCACGGGGTGGGCCGGGGAGCTGTTTTTT.

About this clonotype itself: At one boundary the junction diverges from the germline segment, which might be a read error. This rearrangement joins TRBV7-9 to TRBJ2-7, with D uncertain. CDR3 length: 13 amino acids. Germline V gives CDR1 SEHNR, CDR2 FQNEAQ (reference sequence). Here the CDR3 reads CASSLGSRSEQYF. In DNA, the CDR3 is TGCGCCAGCAGCTTGGGGTCTAGATCCGAGCAGTACTTC.

The J gene is TRBJ2-7, the V gene TRBV20-1; 10 bases are a match to TRBD2. V lost 5 bases, J lost 7 bases, and 11 bases stayed unmatched. This CDR3 comprises 14 residues. The V gene's germline CDR1 is DFQATT and CDR2 SNEGSKA (reference sequence). This CDR3 is CSAPQREGSREQYF. The CDR3 nucleotides are TGCAGTGCTCCACAGCGGGAGGGATCGAGAGAGCAGTACTTC.

This clonotype was seen repeatedly, ten times or more. The genes are TRBV6-1 and TRBJ2-1; no reliable D call. CDR3 length: 12 amino acids. V was trimmed by 5 bases and J by 9 bases, leaving 11 bases between them. Germline CDR1 and CDR2: MNHNS and SASEGT. This CDR3 reads CASSPSGVEQFF. CDR3 in DNA: TGTGCCAGCAGTCCATCTGGCGTTGAGCAGTTCTTC.

The chain links TRBV7-9 to TRBJ2-1; possibly TRBD2 for D (6 bases). The CDR3 loop spans 13 amino acids. Trimming took 7 bases from V and 4 from J, leaving 11 bases between them. Germline V gene lookup returns CDR1 SEHNR and CDR2 FQNEAQ (reference sequence). CDR3 sequence: CASTAGHYNEQFF. The DNA of the CDR3 is TGTGCCAGCACCGCGGGGCATTACAATGAGCAGTTCTTC.

The rearrangement uses TRBV7-4 and TRBJ1-1, with 10 bases aligning to TRBD1. J gave up 3 bases and V 9 bases, and 10 bases lay outside the gene matches. Germline CDR1 is SGHVT and CDR2 is SQSDAQ. CDR3 size: 15 residues. The CDR3 DNA is TGTGCCAGACAGGCCTCGACAGGGGGCTACACTGAAGCTTTCTTT. It encodes CARQASTGGYTEAFF.

The rearrangement links TRBV6-6 to TRBJ2-7; TRBD1 agrees at 9 bases. Germline CDR1 is MNHNY and CDR2 is SVGAGI (reference sequence). V dropped 0 bases and J dropped 6; count of bases not matched to a gene: 3. The CDR3 covers 14 residues. The CDR3 protein is CASSYSGTGIEQYF. The CDR3 nucleotides read TGTGCCAGCAGTTACTCGGGGACAGGGATCGAGCAGTACTTC.

This clonotype was counted between two and nine times. This chain joins TRBV24-1 and TRBJ2-7; 7 nucleotides match TRBD2. V shed 3 bases, J shed 4 bases, and the junction held 5 bases outside the gene matches. There are 14 residues in the CDR3. Germline V lookup: CDR1 KGHDR, CDR2 SFDVKD. DNA for the CDR3: TGTGCCACCAGTGATCTAACTAGCGAGTACGAGCAGTACTTC. Its translation is CATSDLTSEYEQYF.

This clonotype has more than one count but fewer than ten. This CDR3 is CSVDGGPNTEAFF. In DNA, the CDR3 is TGCAGCGTTGATGGGGGACCGAACACTGAAGCTTTCTTT. The rearrangement links TRBV29-1 to TRBJ1-1; TRBD1 might be the D (5 bases). Trimming removed 3 bases from V and 1 base from J, with 9 bases in between. The CDR3 totals 13 residues. Germline CDR1 and CDR2: SQVTM and ANQGSEA.

This chain uses TRBV30 with TRBJ1-2; possibly TRBD1 for D (5 bases). V gave up 0 bases and J gave up 8 bases, with 16 bases separating them. CDR1 and CDR2 (germline): GTSNPN, SVGIG (reference sequence). The length of the CDR3 is 14 residues. CDR3 coding DNA: TGTGCCTGGAGTGTGGGGGGGTACTCAGGAGGCTACACCTTC. Amino acids: CAWSVGGYSGGYTF.

This clonotype was counted ten times or more. This chain uses TRBV7-9 with TRBJ2-3; 12 nucleotides agree with TRBD2. Germline loops: CDR1 SEHNR, CDR2 FQNEAQ (reference sequence). The CDR3 consists of 16 residues. The V and J ends lost 5 bases and 4 bases, in that order; junction bases with no gene match: 7. DNA for the CDR3: TGTGCCAGCAGCACCCGACTAGCGGGAGAGGCAGATACGCAGTATTTT. Its translation: CASSTRLAGEADTQYF.

The chain carries TRBV11-2 and TRBJ1-3; D is unresolved. The germline CDR1 and CDR2 sequences are SGHAT and FQNNGV. The CDR3 spans 17 residues. V was clipped by 3 bases and J by 0 bases, with 15 bases between them. The CDR3 DNA follows: TGTGCCAGCAGCTTGGACCAACTAACGCTCTCTGGAAACACCATATATTTT. Translation gives CASSLDQLTLSGNTIYF.

This chain links TRBV10-3 with TRBJ1-6; 7 nucleotides match TRBD1. Per germline, CDR1 ENHRY and CDR2 SYGVKD. V dropped 10 bases and J dropped 9; count of bases not matched to a gene: 15. This CDR3 has 15 amino acids. This CDR3 is CASSQGQVRGSPLHF. The CDR3 DNA reads as TGTGCCAGCAGCCAAGGACAGGTGAGGGGTTCACCCCTCCACTTT.

CDR3 residues: CASKLGYSPLHF. CDR3 coding DNA: TGTGCCAGCAAACTCGGATATTCACCCCTCCACTTT. The V and J genes are TRBV12-3 or TRBV12-4 and TRBJ1-6; no reliable D call. The V end lost 7 bases, the J end lost 8 bases, and 9 bases lay between the germline ends. This CDR3 spans 12 amino acids.

The chain carries TRBV20-1 and TRBJ2-7; the match to TRBD1 covers 8 bases. CDR1 is DFQATT, CDR2 SNEGSKA, per germline (reference sequence). Trimming removed 6 bases from V and 2 bases from J; junction bases left unmatched: 9. The CDR3 runs 14 residues. CDR3: CSAEDRVTAYEQYF. The CDR3 nucleotides read TGCAGTGCCGAGGACAGGGTAACCGCCTACGAGCAGTACTTC.

The V and J genes are TRBV20-1 and TRBJ2-1, with a possible D match to TRBD2 (6 bases). Germline V gene sequence: CDR1 DFQATT, CDR2 SNEGSKA (reference sequence). This CDR3 is built from 13 residues. Trimming removed 3 bases from V and 7 bases from J, with 13 bases in between. The chain's CDR3 is CSASLRDLNEQFF. In DNA form, the CDR3 reads TGCAGTGCTAGTCTGCGGGATTTAAATGAGCAGTTCTTC.